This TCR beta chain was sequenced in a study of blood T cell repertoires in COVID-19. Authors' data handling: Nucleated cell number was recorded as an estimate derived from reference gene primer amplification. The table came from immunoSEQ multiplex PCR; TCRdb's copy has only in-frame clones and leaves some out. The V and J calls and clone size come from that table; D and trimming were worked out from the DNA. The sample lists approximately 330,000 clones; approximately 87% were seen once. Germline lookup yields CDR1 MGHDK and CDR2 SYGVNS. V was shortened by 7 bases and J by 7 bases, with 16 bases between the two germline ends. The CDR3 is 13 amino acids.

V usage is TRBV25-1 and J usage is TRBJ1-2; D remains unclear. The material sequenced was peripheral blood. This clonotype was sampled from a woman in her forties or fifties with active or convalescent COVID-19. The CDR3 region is CASTGSTFSGYTF. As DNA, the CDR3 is TGTGCCAGCACAGGCAGCACCTTTAGTGGCTACACCTTC.